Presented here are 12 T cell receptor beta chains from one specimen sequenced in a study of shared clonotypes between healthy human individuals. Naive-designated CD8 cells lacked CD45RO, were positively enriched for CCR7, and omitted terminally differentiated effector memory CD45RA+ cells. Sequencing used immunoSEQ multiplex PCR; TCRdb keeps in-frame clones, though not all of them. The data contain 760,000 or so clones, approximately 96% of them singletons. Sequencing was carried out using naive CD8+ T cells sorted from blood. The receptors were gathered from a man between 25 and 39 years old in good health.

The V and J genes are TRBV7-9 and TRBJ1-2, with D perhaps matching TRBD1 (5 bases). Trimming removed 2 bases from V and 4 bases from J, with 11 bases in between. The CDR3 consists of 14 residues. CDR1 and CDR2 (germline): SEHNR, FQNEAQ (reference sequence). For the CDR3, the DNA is TGTGCCAGCAGCTTACGAGGGGACGGCTATGGCTACACCTTC. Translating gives CASSLRGDGYGYTF. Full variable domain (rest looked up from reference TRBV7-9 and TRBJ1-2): DTGVSQNPRHKITKRGQNVTFRCDPISEHNRLYWYRQTLGQGPEFLTYFQNEAQLEKSRLLSDRFSAERPKGSFSTLEIQRTEQGDSAMYLCASSLRGDGYGYTFGSGTRLTVV.

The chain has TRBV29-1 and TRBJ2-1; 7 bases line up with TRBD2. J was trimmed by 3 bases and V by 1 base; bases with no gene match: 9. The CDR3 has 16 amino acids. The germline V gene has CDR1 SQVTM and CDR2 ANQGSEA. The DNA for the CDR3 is TGCAGCGTTGAAGGGCGCCCTAGCGGAGACTACAATGAGCAGTTCTTC. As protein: CSVEGRPSGDYNEQFF.

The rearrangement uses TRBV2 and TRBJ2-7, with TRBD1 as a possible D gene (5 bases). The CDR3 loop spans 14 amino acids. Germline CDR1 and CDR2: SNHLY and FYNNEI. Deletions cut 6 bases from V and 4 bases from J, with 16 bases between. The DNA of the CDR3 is TGTGCCAGCAGCGACAGCATCGGGTTTTACGAGCAGTACTTC. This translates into CASSDSIGFYEQYF.

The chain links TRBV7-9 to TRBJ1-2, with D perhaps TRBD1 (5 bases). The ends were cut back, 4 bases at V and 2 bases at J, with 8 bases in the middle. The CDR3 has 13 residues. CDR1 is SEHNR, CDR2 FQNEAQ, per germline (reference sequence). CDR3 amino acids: CASSSDSNYGYTF. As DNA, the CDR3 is TGTGCCAGCAGCTCCGACAGCAACTATGGCTACACCTTC.

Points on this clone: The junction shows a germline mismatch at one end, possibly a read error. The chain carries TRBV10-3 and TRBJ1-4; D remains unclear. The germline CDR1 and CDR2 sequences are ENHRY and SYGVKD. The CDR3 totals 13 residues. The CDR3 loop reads CAITEDLNEKLFF. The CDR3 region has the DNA TGTGCCATCACTGAGGACCTTAATGAAAAACTGTTTTTT.

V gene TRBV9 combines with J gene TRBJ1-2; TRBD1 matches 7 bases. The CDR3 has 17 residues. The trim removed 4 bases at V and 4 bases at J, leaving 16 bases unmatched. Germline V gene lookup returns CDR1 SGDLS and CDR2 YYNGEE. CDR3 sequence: CASSNRTGVVVSYGYTF. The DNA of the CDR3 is TGTGCCAGCAGCAACCGTACAGGGGTTGTCGTTAGCTATGGCTACACCTTC. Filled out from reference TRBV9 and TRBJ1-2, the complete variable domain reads DSGVTQTPKHLITATGQRVTLRCSPRSGDLSVYWYQQSLDQGLQFLIQYYNGEERAKGNILERFSAQQFPDLHSELNLSSLELGDSALYFCASSNRTGVVVSYGYTFGSGTRLTVV.

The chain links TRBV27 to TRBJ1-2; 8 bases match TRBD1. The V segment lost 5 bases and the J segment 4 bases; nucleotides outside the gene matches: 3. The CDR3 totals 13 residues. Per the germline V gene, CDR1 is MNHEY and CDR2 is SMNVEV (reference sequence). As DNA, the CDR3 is TGTGCCAGCAGTGGAGGACAGGGCTATGGCTACACCTTC. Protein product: CASSGGQGYGYTF.

The CDR3 sequence is CASSPRTSGRSADTQYF. Written as DNA, the CDR3 is TGTGCCAGCAGTCCCCGTACTAGCGGGAGAAGCGCAGATACGCAGTATTTT. The rearrangement links TRBV27 to TRBJ2-3; 11 positions match TRBD2. The CDR3 extends over 17 amino acids. After removal of 5 bases from V and 4 bases from J, the junction contained 11 bases not matched to a gene. In germline, CDR1 is MNHEY, CDR2 SMNVEV (reference sequence).

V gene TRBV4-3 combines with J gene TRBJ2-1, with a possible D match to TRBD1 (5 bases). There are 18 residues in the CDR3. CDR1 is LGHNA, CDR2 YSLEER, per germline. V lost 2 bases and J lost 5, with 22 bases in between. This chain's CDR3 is CASSQSFLQGSQDNEQFF. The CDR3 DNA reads TGCGCCAGCAGCCAAAGTTTCCTTCAGGGATCGCAAGACAATGAGCAGTTCTTC.

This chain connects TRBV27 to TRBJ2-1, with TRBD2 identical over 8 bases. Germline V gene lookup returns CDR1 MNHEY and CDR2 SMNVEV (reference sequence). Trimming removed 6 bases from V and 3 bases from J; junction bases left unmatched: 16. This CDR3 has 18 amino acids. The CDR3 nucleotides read TGTGCCAGCAGGCCTAGTTCTAGCGGGCCACTGGACTACAATGAGCAGTTCTTC. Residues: CASRPSSSGPLDYNEQFF.

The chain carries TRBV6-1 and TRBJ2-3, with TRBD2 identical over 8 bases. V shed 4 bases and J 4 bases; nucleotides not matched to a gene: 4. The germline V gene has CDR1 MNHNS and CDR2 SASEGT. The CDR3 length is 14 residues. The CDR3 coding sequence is TGTGCCAGCAGTGTCGTAGCGGGACCAGATACGCAGTATTTT. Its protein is CASSVVAGPDTQYF.

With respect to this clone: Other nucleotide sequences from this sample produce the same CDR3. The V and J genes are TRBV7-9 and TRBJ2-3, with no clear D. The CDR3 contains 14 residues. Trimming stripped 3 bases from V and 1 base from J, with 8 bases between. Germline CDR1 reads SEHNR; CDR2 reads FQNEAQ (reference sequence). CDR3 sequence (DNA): TGTGCCAGCAGCTTGGAATCCGGCACAGATACGCAGTATTTT. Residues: CASSLESGTDTQYF.